One TCR beta chain is described in this entry. The data originate from a study of OX40 agonist ivuxolimab in advanced cancers. CDR3 length: 16 amino acids. V lost 0 bases, J lost 1 base, and 1 base stayed unmatched. Germline CDR1 SGHNT, CDR2 YYREEE (reference sequence). The assay was immunoSEQ multiplex PCR, and TCRdb's table has in-frame clones only and misses some. This table holds about 69,000 clones, around nine tenths found once. The chain recombines TRBV5-4 with TRBJ2-5; 12 bases are a match to TRBD2. The TCR sequence derives from an adult with an advanced solid tumor such as melanoma, head and neck, liver or kidney cancer. The starting material was CD4+ or CD8+ T cells sorted from blood, obtained in a trial of the OX40 agonist ivuxolimab. The CDR3: CASSLGLAGAQETQYF. CDR3 sequence (DNA): TGTGCCAGCAGCTTGGGACTAGCGGGGGCCCAAGAGACCCAGTACTTC.